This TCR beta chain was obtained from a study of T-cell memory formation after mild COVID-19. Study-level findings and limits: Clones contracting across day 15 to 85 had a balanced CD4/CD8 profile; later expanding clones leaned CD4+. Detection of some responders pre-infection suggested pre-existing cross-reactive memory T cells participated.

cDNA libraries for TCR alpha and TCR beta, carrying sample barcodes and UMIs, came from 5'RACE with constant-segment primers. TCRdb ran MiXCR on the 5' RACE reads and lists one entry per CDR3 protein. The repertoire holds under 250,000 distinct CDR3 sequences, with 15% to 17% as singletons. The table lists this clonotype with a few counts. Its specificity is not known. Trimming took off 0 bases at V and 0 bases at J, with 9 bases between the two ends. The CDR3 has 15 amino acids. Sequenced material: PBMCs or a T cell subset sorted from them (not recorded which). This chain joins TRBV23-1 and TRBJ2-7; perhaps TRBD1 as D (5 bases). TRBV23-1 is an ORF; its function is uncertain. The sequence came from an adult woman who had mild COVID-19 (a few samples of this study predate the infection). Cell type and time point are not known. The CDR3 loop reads CASSQSTGSSYEQYF. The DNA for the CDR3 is TGCGCCAGCAGTCAATCTACAGGTAGCTCCTACGAGCAGTACTTC.